The TCR beta chain described here comes from a study of blood T cell repertoires in COVID-19. Seattle-derived patients entered the study during active infection and were followed longitudinally. Some clones are missing from TCRdb's copy, which holds only in-frame ones; the method was immunoSEQ multiplex PCR. The repertoire consists of under 250,000 clones, with around 75% occurring once and the leading ten covering around 5.9%. V lost 1 base to trimming and J lost 8 bases, with 11 bases between them. This CDR3 contains 14 residues. Germline CDR1 is SEHNR and CDR2 is FQNEAQ (reference sequence). The genes are TRBV7-9 and TRBJ2-2; D call uncertain. The clonotype originates from a woman aged 40-49 years with COVID-19, enrolled during active disease. What was sequenced was peripheral blood. The CDR3 protein is CASSLGLLTGELFF. CDR3 in DNA: TGTGCCAGCAGCTTAGGTCTACTCACGGGGGAGCTGTTTTTT.